One sample yielded the 10 T cell receptor beta chains listed below, sequenced in a study of blood T cell repertoires in COVID-19. Here immunoSEQ multiplex PCR was the method, and the copy in TCRdb shows in-frame clones only, minus some. There are around 310,000 clones in the sample; nearly 90% occur only once, and around 0.93% lies in the top ten. The specimen sequenced was peripheral blood. These receptors originate from a woman between 40 and 55 years old with COVID-19, enrolled during active disease.

The chain employs TRBV30 and TRBJ2-1; 10 bases line up with TRBD2. Germline CDR1 GTSNPN, CDR2 SVGIG (reference sequence). V shed 5 bases and J 8 bases; nucleotides not matched to a gene: 12. CDR3 length equals 15 residues. CDR3 nucleotides: TGTGCCTGGTCTGTCGGGACTAGCGTCAAAGATGAGCAGTTCTTC. This codes for CAWSVGTSVKDEQFF.

This clone was found a few times. The chain carries TRBV6-4 and TRBJ2-3; 10 bases map to TRBD2. CDR1 MRHNA and CDR2 SNTAGT come from the germline V gene. The CDR3 is 16 residues long. Losses at the gene ends were 4 bases for V and 1 base for J; bases not matched to a gene: 5. The CDR3, as DNA: TGTGCCAGCAGTGTGTCCGGGACTAGCGGCACAGATACGCAGTATTTT. Translated, it gives CASSVSGTSGTDTQYF.

This sequence joins TRBV6-6 and TRBJ1-6; 12 bases line up with TRBD1. The CDR3 spans 14 residues. J gave up 7 bases and V 10 bases, and 5 bases lay outside the gene matches. CDR1 MNHNY and CDR2 SVGAGI come from the germline V gene (reference sequence). The CDR3 reads CAITGTGGNSPLHF. The CDR3 DNA follows: TGTGCCATAACCGGGACAGGGGGCAATTCACCCCTCCACTTT.

The rearrangement joins TRBV19 to TRBJ2-5, with 10 bases fitting TRBD2. The CDR3 has 16 residues. Germline V lookup: CDR1 LNHDA, CDR2 SQIVND (reference sequence). J lost 1 base, V lost 4 bases, and 6 bases had no gene match. The CDR3 loop reads CASSKKAGGLQETQYF. CDR3 bases: TGTGCCAGTAGTAAGAAAGCGGGGGGGCTCCAAGAGACCCAGTACTTC.

This chain links TRBV9 with TRBJ2-3; the match to TRBD2 covers 9 bases. The CDR3 spans 20 residues. Trimming took 3 bases from V and 2 from J; bases not matched to a gene: 19. CDR1 is SGDLS and CDR2 is YYNGEE in the germline V gene. The CDR3 DNA reads as TGTGCCAGCAGCGCGGGGACCGGGACTAGCACCGTAACCACCACAGATACGCAGTATTTT. Its protein is CASSAGTGTSTVTTTDTQYF.

V and J are TRBV2 and TRBJ1-5; D call uncertain. Per the germline V gene, CDR1 is SNHLY and CDR2 is FYNNEI. V was shortened by 7 bases and J by 6 bases, with 16 bases between the two germline ends. CDR3 length: 14 residues. For the CDR3, the DNA is TGTGCCAGCAACCAGGAACAATCCGGTCAGCCCCAGCATTTT. Amino acids: CASNQEQSGQPQHF.

This rearrangement joins TRBV2 to TRBJ1-5, with TRBD1 as a possible D gene (5 bases). Trimming shortened V by 5 bases and J by 6 bases, and 14 bases separated the two germline ends. The CDR3 is made up of 14 amino acids. Germline assignment: CDR1 SNHLY and CDR2 FYNNEI. DNA for the CDR3: TGTGCCAGCAGTCCGACAGCTTCTGGTCAGCCCCAGCATTTT. The encoded protein is CASSPTASGQPQHF.

V gene TRBV19 combines with J gene TRBJ1-2, with TRBD1 as a possible D gene (6 bases). V was clipped by 4 bases and J by 3 bases, with 6 bases between them. Germline CDR1 reads LNHDA; CDR2 reads SQIVND (reference sequence). This CDR3 spans 12 amino acids. The CDR3 DNA is TGTGCCAGTAGTAACAGGGACTATGGCTACACCTTC. The encoded protein is CASSNRDYGYTF.

This clone was observed once. The rearrangement links TRBV7-8 to TRBJ2-1; 8 bases are shared with TRBD1. CDR3 length equals 17 residues. J lost 4 bases, V lost 5 bases, and 13 bases had no gene match. Germline V gene sequence: CDR1 SGHVS, CDR2 FQNEAQ. CDR3 sequence reads: CASSPRFPDREYNEQFF. Written as DNA, the CDR3 is TGTGCCAGCAGCCCCCGATTCCCGGACAGGGAGTACAATGAGCAGTTCTTC.

This chain joins TRBV9 and TRBJ2-7; 9 bases are a match to TRBD1. CDR1 and CDR2 from the germline V gene are SGDLS and YYNGEE. The CDR3 is made up of 15 amino acids. Trimming at V came to 0 bases and at J to 2 bases, leaving 3 bases not matched to a gene. The DNA for the CDR3 is TGTGCCAGCAGCGTAGCACAGGGGGCTGCCTACGAGCAGTACTTC. Amino acids: CASSVAQGAAYEQYF.